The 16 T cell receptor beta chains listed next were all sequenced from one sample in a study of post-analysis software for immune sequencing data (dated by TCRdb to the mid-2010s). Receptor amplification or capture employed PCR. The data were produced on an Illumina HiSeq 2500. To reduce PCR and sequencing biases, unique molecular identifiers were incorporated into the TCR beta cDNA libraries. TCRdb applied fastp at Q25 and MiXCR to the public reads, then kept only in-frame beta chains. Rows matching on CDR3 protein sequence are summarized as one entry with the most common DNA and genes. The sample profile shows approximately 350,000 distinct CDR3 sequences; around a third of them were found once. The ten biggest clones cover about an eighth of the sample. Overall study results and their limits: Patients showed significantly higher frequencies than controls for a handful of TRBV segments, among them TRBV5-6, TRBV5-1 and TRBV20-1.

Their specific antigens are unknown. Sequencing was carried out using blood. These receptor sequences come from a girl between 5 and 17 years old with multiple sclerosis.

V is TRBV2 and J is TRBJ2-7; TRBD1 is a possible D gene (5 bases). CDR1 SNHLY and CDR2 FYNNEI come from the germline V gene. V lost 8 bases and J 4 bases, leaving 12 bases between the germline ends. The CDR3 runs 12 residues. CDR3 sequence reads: CASRGAGYEQYF. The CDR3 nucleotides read TGTGCCAGCCGTGGGGCTGGGTACGAGCAGTACTTC.

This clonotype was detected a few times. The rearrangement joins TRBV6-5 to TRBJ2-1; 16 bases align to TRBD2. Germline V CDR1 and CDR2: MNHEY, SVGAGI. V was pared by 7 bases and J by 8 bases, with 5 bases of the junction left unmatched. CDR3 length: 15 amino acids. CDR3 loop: CASTLGTSGGDEQFF. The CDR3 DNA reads TGTGCCAGCACCCTTGGGACTAGCGGGGGGGATGAGCAGTTCTTC.

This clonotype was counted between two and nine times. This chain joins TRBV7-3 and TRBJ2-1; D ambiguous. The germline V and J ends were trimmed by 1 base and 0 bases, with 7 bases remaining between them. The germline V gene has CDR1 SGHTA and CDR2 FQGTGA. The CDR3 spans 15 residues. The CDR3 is CASSLRSSSYNEQFF. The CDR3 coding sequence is TGTGCCAGCAGCTTAAGAAGTAGCTCCTACAATGAGCAGTTCTTC.

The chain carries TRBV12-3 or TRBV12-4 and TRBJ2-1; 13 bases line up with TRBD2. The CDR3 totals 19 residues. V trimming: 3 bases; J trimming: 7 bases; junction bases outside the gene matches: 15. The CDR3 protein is CASSLRGTSGTRAGNEQFF. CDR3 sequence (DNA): TGTGCCAGCAGTTTGAGGGGGACTAGCGGGACCAGGGCGGGGAATGAGCAGTTCTTC.

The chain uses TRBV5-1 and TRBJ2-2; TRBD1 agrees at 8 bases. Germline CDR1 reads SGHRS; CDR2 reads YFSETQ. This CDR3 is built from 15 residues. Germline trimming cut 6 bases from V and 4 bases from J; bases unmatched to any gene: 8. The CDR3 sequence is CASTSTTGVTGELFF. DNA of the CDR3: TGCGCCAGCACCTCAACGACAGGGGTCACCGGGGAGCTGTTTTTT. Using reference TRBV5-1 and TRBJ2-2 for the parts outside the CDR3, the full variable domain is KAGVTQTPRYLIKTRGQQVTLSCSPISGHRSVSWYQQTPGQGLQFLFEYFSETQRNKGNFPGRFSGRQFSNSRSEMNVSTLELGDSALYLCASTSTTGVTGELFFGEGSRLTVL.

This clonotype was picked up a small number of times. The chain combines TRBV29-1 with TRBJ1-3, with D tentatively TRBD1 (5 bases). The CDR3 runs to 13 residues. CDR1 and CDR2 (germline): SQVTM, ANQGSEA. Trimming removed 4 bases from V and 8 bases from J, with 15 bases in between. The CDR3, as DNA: TGCAGCGTTGGAGACAGCGCGGGTCACACCATATATTTT. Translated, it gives CSVGDSAGHTIYF.

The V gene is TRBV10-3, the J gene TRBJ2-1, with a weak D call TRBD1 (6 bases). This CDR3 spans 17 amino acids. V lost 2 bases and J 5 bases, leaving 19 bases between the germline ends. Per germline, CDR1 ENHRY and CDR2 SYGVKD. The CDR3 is CAISEAVRTDDNNEQFF. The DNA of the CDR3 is TGTGCCATCAGTGAGGCTGTAAGGACAGACGATAACAATGAGCAGTTCTTC.

The CDR3 DNA is TGTGCCACCAGCGGACAGGGGGGGAAAGAGACCCAGTACTTC. Its translation is CATSGQGGKETQYF. The chain carries TRBV15 and TRBJ2-5; TRBD1 matches at 10 bases. J was trimmed by 3 bases and V by 5 bases; bases with no gene match: 3. The CDR3 is 14 amino acids. Germline CDR1 and CDR2: LNHNV and YYDKDF (reference sequence).

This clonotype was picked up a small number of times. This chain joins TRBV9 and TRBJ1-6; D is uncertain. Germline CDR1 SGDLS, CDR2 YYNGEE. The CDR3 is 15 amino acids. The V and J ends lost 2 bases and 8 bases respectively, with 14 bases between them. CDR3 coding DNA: TGTGCCAGCAGCGTGGACCCTAAGGGAGATTCACCCCTCCACTTT. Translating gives CASSVDPKGDSPLHF.

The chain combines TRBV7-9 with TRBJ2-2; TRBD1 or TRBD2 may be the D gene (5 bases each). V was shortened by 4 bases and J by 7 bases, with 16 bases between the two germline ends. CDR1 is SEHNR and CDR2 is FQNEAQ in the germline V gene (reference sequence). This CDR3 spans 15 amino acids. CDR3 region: CASSSPGQRDGELFF. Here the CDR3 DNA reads TGTGCCAGCAGCTCTCCGGGGCAACGGGACGGGGAGCTGTTTTTT.

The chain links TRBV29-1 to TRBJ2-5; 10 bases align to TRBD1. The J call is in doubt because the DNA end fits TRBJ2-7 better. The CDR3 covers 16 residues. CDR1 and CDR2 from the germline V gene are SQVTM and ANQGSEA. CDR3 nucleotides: TGCAGCGTTGAGGGGTTGGGACAGGGGTCGGACTACGAGCAGTACTTC. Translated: CSVEGLGQGSDYEQYF.

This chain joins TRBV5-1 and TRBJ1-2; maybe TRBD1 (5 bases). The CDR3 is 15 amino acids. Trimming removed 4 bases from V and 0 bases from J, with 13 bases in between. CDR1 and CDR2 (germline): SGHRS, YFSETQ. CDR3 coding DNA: TGCGCCAGCAGCCCGGGGGACGGAGCTAACTATGGCTACACCTTC. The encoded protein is CASSPGDGANYGYTF.

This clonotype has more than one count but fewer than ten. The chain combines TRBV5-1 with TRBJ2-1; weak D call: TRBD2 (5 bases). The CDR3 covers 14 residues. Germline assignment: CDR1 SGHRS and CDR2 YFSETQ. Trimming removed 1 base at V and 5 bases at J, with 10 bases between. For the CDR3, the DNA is TGCGCCAGCAGCTTGCTTAGCGAAGACAATGAGCAGTTCTTC. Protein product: CASSLLSEDNEQFF.

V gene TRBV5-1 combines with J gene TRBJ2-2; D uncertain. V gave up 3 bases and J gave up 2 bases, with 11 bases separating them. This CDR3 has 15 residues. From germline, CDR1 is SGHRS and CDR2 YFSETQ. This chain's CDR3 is CASSYWTDNTGELFF. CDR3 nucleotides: TGCGCCAGCAGCTACTGGACGGATAACACCGGGGAGCTGTTTTTT.

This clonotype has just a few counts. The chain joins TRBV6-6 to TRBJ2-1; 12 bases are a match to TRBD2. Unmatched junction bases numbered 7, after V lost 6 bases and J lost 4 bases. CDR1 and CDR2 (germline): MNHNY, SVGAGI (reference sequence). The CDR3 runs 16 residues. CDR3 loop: CASSATGLAGYNEQFF. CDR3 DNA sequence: TGTGCCAGCAGCGCCACGGGACTAGCGGGTTACAATGAGCAGTTCTTC.

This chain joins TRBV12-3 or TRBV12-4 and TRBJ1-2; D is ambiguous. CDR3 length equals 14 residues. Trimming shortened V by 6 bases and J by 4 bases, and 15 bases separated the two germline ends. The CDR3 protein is CASRSNTEGYGYTF. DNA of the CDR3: TGTGCCAGCAGGTCGAACACGGAAGGCTATGGCTACACCTTC.